This TCR beta chain is drawn from a study of PD-L1 blockade in urothelial cancer (dated by TCRdb to the late 2010s). About the investigation overall: Every patient began therapy around 2014 and was given atezolizumab 1,200 mg intravenously every 3 weeks. About nine tenths of the roughly 29 patients were identified as males with urothelial cancer of bladder origin, and a prior smoking history was reported by 18 of 29 patients. An ECOG performance status of 0 or 1 was recorded for the patients, and 0 to 3 prior chemotherapy regimens had been received by the patients. Blood samples were analyzed 3 weeks after the start of treatment (second dose) and 6 weeks after the start of treatment. A median of about 150,000 T cells and 80,000 to 100,000 unique TCRs was obtained from blood samples, and a median clonality of approximately 0.077 was observed. The study was an exploratory multi-omic analysis of somatic, immune and clinical correlates of response to PD-L1 blockade with atezolizumab in urothelial cancer. Pretreatment tumor samples, along with matched peripheral blood serially collected before and after atezolizumab treatment, were subjected to TCR sequencing. Progression-free survival longer than 6 months counted as durable clinical benefit, and TCR features were additionally tested against both progression-free and overall survival. In the same patients, whole exome sequencing and RNA sequencing of pretreatment tumors were performed in addition to TCR sequencing. Durable clinical benefit was achieved by nine patients and was not achieved by 20 patients. Under 30 patients had pretreatment blood TCR-seq, some 24 had at least one posttreatment blood collection, and some 24 had tumor TCR-seq. The investigation overall reported the following: Improved progression-free and overall survival was associated with having pretreatment peripheral blood TCR clonality below the median. At 3 weeks after the start of treatment, tumor-associated TCR clones in peripheral blood had expanded more in patients with durable benefit (n ≈ 20, p = 0.022). Because the sample size was small (n of about 30) and many exploratory analyses were performed, the results are intended to be hypothesis-generating.

CDR1 and CDR2, per the germline V gene, are SGHNT and YENEEA. The CDR3 spans 13 residues, from the cysteine through the phenylalanine. Of all the DNA, just the CDR3 is kept, 39 bases in frame from base 1. Trimming leaves V shorter by 1 base and J shorter by 6 bases, with the junction holding 0 bases beyond the gene matches. A word on this clone: What this receptor recognizes is not known. Qualities for individual bases were not recorded, and no much larger clone is one base off.

This sample's time point label indicates: peripheral blood 6 weeks after treatment start. The cohort comprised around 31 patients with locally advanced or metastatic urothelial carcinoma treated at Memorial Sloan Kettering on a trial protocol. Peripheral blood mononuclear cells were collected pretreatment and during treatment, with between 1 and 8 total time points per patient. The Qiagen DNeasy Blood extraction kit was used to purify genomic DNA from total PBMCs and tumor samples. PBMCs were collected pretreatment and during treatment, and were isolated and stored as previously described. To estimate absolute template abundance from read counts, synthetic TCR analog templates were spiked into each PCR. The immunoSEQ assay was used to amplify TCRbeta CDR3 regions from genomic DNA with bias-controlled V and J gene primers. Rearranged TCRbeta segments were sequenced at approximately 20X coverage. In the source study's methods: Sequencing errors were corrected by clustering and CDR3s were annotated against IMGT to assign V, D and J genes. Downstream analyses used only productive TCRbeta rearrangements, leaving out any out-of-frame or stop-codon sequences. Clonality was computed as one minus Shannon entropy normalized by the log of the number of unique productive sequences. Fisher's exact test with Benjamini-Hochberg correction, at a threshold of adjusted p below 0.01, was used to find clones that differed between time points or between blood and tumor. TCRdb stores this immuneACCESS table with in-frame sequences only. Part of the clones is absent; in the studies checked, under half of the shortfall reflects unresolved V genes, and no reason is known for the rest. For V, J and clone size, that table is used; D and trimming come from the DNA. The sample table holds 35,000 to 40,000 clones, of which approximately 86% were seen once. The top ten clonotypes cover roughly a quarter of the sample.

The rearrangement joined TRBV11-3 to TRBJ2-1; 7 middle bases align to TRBD2. The sequence derives from a man in his fifties or sixties with urothelial cancer. Source: PBMCs, taken around atezolizumab (anti-PD-L1) treatment. The nucleotides read TGTGCCAGCAGCTTAGGGACTAGCAATGAGCAGTTCTTC. The encoded protein is CASSLGTSNEQFF.